The TCR beta chain under discussion was sequenced for a study of CD8 T cells in Susac syndrome (dated by TCRdb to the late 2010s). General notes on the study: Whether CD8+ T cell activation and differentiation in Susac syndrome was antigen driven was tested using repertoire sequencing. Broad study findings and their caveats: The number of individuals in the TCR sequencing and HLA analysis was acknowledged as relatively small.

Worth noting for this clonotype: The specificity of this receptor is unknown. Per-base quality was not reported, and no clone a single base away is much larger than it.

RNA was extracted using the RNeasy kit, and roughly 0.5 to 1 ug of the RNA was reverse transcribed with random hexamers. The immunoSEQ multiplex PCR assay, covering 54 Vbeta and 13 Jbeta segments, was used to amplify TCR beta CDR3 regions. Bias from PCR amplification was corrected by using a synthetic template baseline for primer optimization and for computational correction. Turning to the authors' computational methods: Reads were annotated to V, D and J genes per IMGT and analyzed with immunoSEQ Analyzer, keeping only productive sequences. To calculate clonality, Shannon entropy was normalized by log2 of the number of productive unique sequences and then subtracted from one. For each patient and control, public and private clones were evaluated within the 100 most prevalent clones. Clones were defined as Susac-specific if absent from the healthy and MS cohorts, from 900 to 1,300 published viral clones and from other ImmuneACCESS disease sequences. TCRdb's own reprocessing of the public reads used fastp at Q25 and MiXCR and kept productive beta chains. For every CDR3 protein sequence, its rows merge into one entry that carries the most common genes and DNA. These V and J calls rely on TCRdb rather than the paper's analysis. The sample table lists 200,000 to 250,000 distinct CDR3 sequences, just under 95% of them with a count of one. About 0.07% of the sample rests with the top ten.

The germline V gene (reference sequence) supplies CDR1 LNHDA and CDR2 SQIVND. The CDR3, cysteine through phenylalanine, is 13 amino acids long. The entry retains the CDR3 DNA only, 39 bases that are in frame from base 1. The junction shows trimming of 7 bases on V and 0 bases on J, plus 7 bases between the germline ends. High-throughput TCR beta sequencing profiled peripheral blood CD8+ and CD4+ T cells from healthy donors, Susac syndrome patients and multiple sclerosis patients. Multiple sclerosis controls were treatment-naive patients with stable or active relapsing-remitting disease fulfilling revised McDonald criteria. Bulk CD8+ and CD4+ T cells were purified by magnetic negative isolation, whereas CD8+ TEMRA cells were enriched by FACS. Blood was drawn into EDTA tubes, processed within 24 hours, and PBMCs were isolated by density gradient centrifugation. PBMCs intended for TCR sequencing were frozen in liquid nitrogen and were later thawed in a 37 degrees C water bath. The sorted or isolated CD4+, CD8+ and CD8+ TEMRA cells had a purity of 90% or higher.

This TCR was recovered from a human donor with multiple sclerosis. Recombination joined TRBV19 with TRBJ2-4, with the D gene call left open. The sequencing sample was made of CD4+ T cells from PBMCs. The sequenced DNA is TGTGCCAGTAAAGATGTAGCCAAAAACATTCAGTACTTC. This codes for CASKDVAKNIQYF.